This T cell receptor (beta chain) was sequenced during a study of CD8 T cells in Susac syndrome (dated by TCRdb to between 2019 and 2020). About the study as a whole: Of the Susac syndrome patients who were sequenced, about 6 had clinically active disease and fewer than ten were in clinical remission. At the time of blood withdrawal, Susac syndrome patients were either therapy-naive, taking corticosteroids (with some also receiving IVIg), or on IVIg alone. The study used repertoire sequencing to test whether antigen drove CD8+ T cell activation and differentiation in Susac syndrome. CD8+ T cell repertoire clonality was compared between more than 9 healthy donors, roughly 14 Susac syndrome patients and fewer than 19 multiple sclerosis patients. Beyond this particular receptor, the publication reports: The study acknowledged that relatively few individuals were included in the TCR sequencing and HLA analysis. Looking at Susac-specific public clones, the researchers identified under 20 in the total CD8+ repertoire and roughly 5 in the CD8+ TEMRA repertoire. Clonal expansion was seen in Susac syndrome CD8+ repertoires, peaking in CD8+ TEMRA cells and being greater in clinically active patients than in remitting ones.

Peripheral blood CD8+ and CD4+ T cells from healthy donors, Susac syndrome patients and multiple sclerosis patients were profiled by high-throughput TCR beta sequencing. Recently defined diagnostic criteria for definite or probable disease were met by the Susac syndrome patients. Bulk CD8+ and CD4+ T cells were purified by magnetic negative isolation, while CD8+ TEMRA cells were enriched using FACS. Blood was drawn into EDTA tubes, processed within 24 hours, and PBMCs were isolated by density gradient centrifugation. PBMCs intended for TCR sequencing were cryopreserved in liquid nitrogen and thawed later in a water bath at 37 degrees C. The sorted or isolated CD4+, CD8+ and CD8+ TEMRA cells reached a purity of at least 90%. The germline V gene (reference sequence) sets CDR1 to SEHNR and CDR2 to FQNEAQ. A distance of 21 bases separates the germline ends of V and J, which lose 3 bases and 1 base respectively. The CDR3 runs 18 amino acids, cysteine and phenylalanine included. Just the 54-base CDR3 DNA is kept, in frame starting at base 1.

As for this clonotype: Its target antigen remains unknown. Base qualities are not at hand, and no much larger clone is one base apart.

RNA was extracted with the RNeasy kit and roughly 0.5 to 1 ug was reverse transcribed using random hexamers. The immunoSEQ multiplex PCR assay, covering 54 Vbeta and 13 Jbeta segments, was used to amplify TCR beta CDR3 regions. To correct PCR amplification bias, a synthetic template baseline was used for both primer optimization and computational correction. In the authors' own workflow: Only productive sequences were kept, with reads annotated to V, D and J genes according to IMGT and analyzed in immunoSEQ Analyzer. Clonality was calculated as one minus the Shannon entropy normalized by log2 of the number of productive unique sequences. Public and private clones were assessed among the 100 most prevalent clones of each patient and control. Susac-specific clones were defined as absent from healthy and MS cohorts, around 980 published viral clones and other ImmuneACCESS disease sequences. The public reads were run again by TCRdb, first through fastp at Q25 and then through MiXCR, and only productive beta chains were kept. Entries are consolidated by CDR3 protein sequence, retaining the most common genes and DNA. TCRdb, rather than the study authors, made the V and J calls. The sample contains over 100,000 distinct CDR3 sequences, 90% to 95% of them found a single time. 0.28% of the sample comes from the top ten.

The rearrangement joined TRBV7-9 to TRBJ1-1; no D gene can be assigned with confidence. The sequence was collected from a human donor with Susac syndrome. The sequencing input was CD8+ T cells from PBMCs. CDR3 loop: CASSFPRFIEGGNTEAFF. The base sequence is TGTGCCAGCAGCTTCCCCCGGTTTATTGAGGGAGGGAACACTGAAGCTTTCTTT.